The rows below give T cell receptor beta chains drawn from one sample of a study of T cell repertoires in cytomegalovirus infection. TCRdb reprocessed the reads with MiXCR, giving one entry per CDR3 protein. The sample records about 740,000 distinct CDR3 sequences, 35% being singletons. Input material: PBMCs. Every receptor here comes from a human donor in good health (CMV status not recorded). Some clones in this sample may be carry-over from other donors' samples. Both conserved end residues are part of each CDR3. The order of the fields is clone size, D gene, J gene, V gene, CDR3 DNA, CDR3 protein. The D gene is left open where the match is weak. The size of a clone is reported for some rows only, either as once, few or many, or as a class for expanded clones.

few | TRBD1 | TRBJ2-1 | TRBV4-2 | TGTGCCAGCAACCTCCGGGACAGGGATGCGAATGAGCAGTTCTTC | CASNLRDRDANEQFF
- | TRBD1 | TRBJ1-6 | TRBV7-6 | TGTGCCAGCAGCTTCGAATCCAGGGGGGAATCACCCCTCCACTTT | CASSFESRGESPLHF
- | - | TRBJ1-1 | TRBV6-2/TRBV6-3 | TGTGCCAGCAGTTATTCAGGGTTTGGCACTGAAGCTTTCTTT | CASSYSGFGTEAFF
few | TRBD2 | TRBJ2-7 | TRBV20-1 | TGCAGTGCTAGAGCGGGAGGGCCGTACGAGCAGTACTTC | CSARAGGPYEQYF
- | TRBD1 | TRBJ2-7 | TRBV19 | TGTGCCAGTCTGCGACAGGGGCCTGTCCCCTACGAGCAGTACTTC | CASLRQGPVPYEQYF
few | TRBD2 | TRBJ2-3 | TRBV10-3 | TGTGCCACGACTAGCGGGAGGGCCACAGATACGCAGTATTTT | CATTSGRATDTQYF
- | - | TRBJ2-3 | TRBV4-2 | TGTGCCAGCAGCCATGAGGGGGATAGCACAGATACGCAGTATTTT | CASSHEGDSTDTQYF
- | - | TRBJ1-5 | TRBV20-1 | TGCAGTGCTCGGTCGAATAGAGGCAATCAGCCCCAGCATTTT | CSARSNRGNQPQHF
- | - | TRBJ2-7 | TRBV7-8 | TGTGCCAGCAGCCCAAAGCCTATAGGGACATCTGCCTACGAGCAGTACTTC | CASSPKPIGTSAYEQYF
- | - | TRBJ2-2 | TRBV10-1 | TGCGCCAGCAGCGCACAGCGATACACCGGGGAGCTGTTTTTT | CASSAQRYTGELFF
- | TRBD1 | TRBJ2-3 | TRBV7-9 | TGTGCCAGCAGCCTCTATGGAACCCGGACAGGGTACACAGATACGCAGTATTTT | CASSLYGTRTGYTDTQYF
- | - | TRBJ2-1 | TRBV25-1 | TGTGCCAGCAGTGAATCTCGGCTAGAGCCTTATAATGAGCAGTTCTTC | CASSESRLEPYNEQFF
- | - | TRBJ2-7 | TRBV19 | TGTGCCAGTAGTATTACGGACAGTTACGAGCAGTACTTC | CASSITDSYEQYF
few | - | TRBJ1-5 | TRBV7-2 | TGTGCCAGCAGCTGGGGGGGAGGGGTCGGTCAGCCCCAGCATTTT | CASSWGGGVGQPQHF
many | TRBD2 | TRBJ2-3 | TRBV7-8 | TGTGCCAGCAGCCTAGCCTCCGGCGGCGGGGGGGCGAATACGCAGTATTTT | CASSLASGGGGANTQYF
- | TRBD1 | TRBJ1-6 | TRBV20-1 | TGCAGTGCAAGGGACAGGGGAGCAGGTTCACCCCTCCACTTT | CSARDRGAGSPLHF
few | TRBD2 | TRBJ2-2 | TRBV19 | TGTGCCAGTAGTATTTCGCTGGCGGGAGGTAGGACCGGGGAGCTGTTTTTT | CASSISLAGGRTGELFF
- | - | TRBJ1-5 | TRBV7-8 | TGTGCCAGCAGCACAACGCGTTCCGGGGTGCTCGGTCAGCCCCAGCATTTT | CASSTTRSGVLGQPQHF
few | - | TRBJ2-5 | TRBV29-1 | TGCAGCGTTGAAGATATCGAGGGACGGGAGACCCAGTACTTC | CSVEDIEGRETQYF
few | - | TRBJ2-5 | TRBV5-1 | TGCGCCAGCAGCTTGGGGACAGCCAACCAAGAGACCCAGTACTTC | CASSLGTANQETQYF
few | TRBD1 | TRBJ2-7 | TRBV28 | TGTGCCAGCAGAGAGGGACAGGGAATCTCCTACGAGCAGTACTTC | CASREGQGISYEQYF
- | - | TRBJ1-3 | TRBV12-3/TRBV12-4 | TGTGCCACCTGGACTGGAAACACCATATATTTT | CATWTGNTIYF
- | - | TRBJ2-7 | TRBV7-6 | TGTGCCAGCAGCTCGGGCTCGCTTGCTTTCGGGCAGTACTTC | CASSSGSLAFGQYF
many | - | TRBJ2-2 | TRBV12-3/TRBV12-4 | TGTGCCAGCAGTTTAGGGCAGGCCACCGGGGAGCTGTTTTTT | CASSLGQATGELFF
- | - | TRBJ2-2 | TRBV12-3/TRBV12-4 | TGTGCCAGCAGTTTAACCTGGGGGTTGACCGGGGAGCTGTTTTTT | CASSLTWGLTGELFF
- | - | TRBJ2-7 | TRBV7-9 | TGTGCCAGCAGCCACGAGGGGGGAGGCTACGAGCAGTACTTC | CASSHEGGGYEQYF
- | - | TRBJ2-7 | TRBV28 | TGTGCCAGCAGGGTGGCTGTTGACTACGAGCAGTACTTC | CASRVAVDYEQYF
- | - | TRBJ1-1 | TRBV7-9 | TGTGCCAGCAGACCTACCAGGGGTCCCACTGAAGCTTTCTTT | CASRPTRGPTEAFF
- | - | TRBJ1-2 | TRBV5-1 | TGCGCCAGCAGCTTTGTACAGGGCGATGGCTACACCTTC | CASSFVQGDGYTF
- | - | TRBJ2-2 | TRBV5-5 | TGTGCCAGCAGCTTGGGGCAGAGTAACACCGGGAAGCTGTTTTTT | CASSLGQSNTGKLFF
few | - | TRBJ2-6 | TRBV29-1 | TGCAGCGTTGACGGGCGGATGAGCTCTGGGGCCAACGTCCTGACTTTC | CSVDGRMSSGANVLTF
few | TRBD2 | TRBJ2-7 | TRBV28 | TGTGCCAGCAGTTTGTCGGGCGGGAGGGATGTCGAGCAGTACTTC | CASSLSGGRDVEQYF
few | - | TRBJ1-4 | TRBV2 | TGTGCCACCGCGCCGGGGGGAAACGATCAACTGTTTTTT | CATAPGGNDQLFF
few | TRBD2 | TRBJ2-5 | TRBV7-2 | TGTGCCAGCAGCTTAGTTCTAGCGGGAGCTGGGACCCAGTACTTC | CASSLVLAGAGTQYF
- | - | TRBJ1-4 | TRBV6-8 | TGTGCCAGCAGTCCCCAGGAAGCAACTAATGAAAAACTGTTTTTT | CASSPQEATNEKLFF
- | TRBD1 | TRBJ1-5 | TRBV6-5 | TGTGCCAGCAGTAGACAGGGTGAGGGTAGTCAGCCCCAGCATTTT | CASSRQGEGSQPQHF
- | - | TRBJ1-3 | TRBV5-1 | TGCGCCAGCAGATCGTCAACGGACGGAAACACCATATATTTT | CASRSSTDGNTIYF
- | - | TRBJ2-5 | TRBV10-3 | TGTGCCATCAGTGAGCTAGGAGACCAAGAGACCCAGTACTTC | CAISELGDQETQYF
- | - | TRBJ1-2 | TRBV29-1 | TGCAGCGTTGAGAGAGGGAGGACTGGCTACACCTTC | CSVERGRTGYTF
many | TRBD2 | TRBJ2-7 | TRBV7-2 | TGTGCCAGCAGCCCCCCTAGCGCCCCTAGCGGGAGGTACGAGCAGTACTTC | CASSPPSAPSGRYEQYF
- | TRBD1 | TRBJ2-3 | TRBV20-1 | TGCAGTGCTAGAACATCGGGACAGGGTGGTAGCACAGATACGCAGTATTTT | CSARTSGQGGSTDTQYF
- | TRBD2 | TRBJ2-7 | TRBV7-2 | TGTGCCAGCAGCTTAAGGGGGGGGATTGGGACTAGTCAGAACGAGCAGTACTTC | CASSLRGGIGTSQNEQYF
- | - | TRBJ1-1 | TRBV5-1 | TGCGCCAGCAGCTTGAGGGCCGATAGGTTCACTGAAGCTTTCTTT | CASSLRADRFTEAFF
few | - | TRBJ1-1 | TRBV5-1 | TGCGCCAGCAGCTTTAGGCCCACCGGGGCCACATGGGCTTTCTTT | CASSFRPTGATWAFF
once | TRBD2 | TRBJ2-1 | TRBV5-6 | TGTGCCAGCAGCTTGTCTGGGGGACTAGCCTATGAGCAGTTCTTC | CASSLSGGLAYEQFF
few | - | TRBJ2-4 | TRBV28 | TGTGCCAGCAGTTCGTGGGACCGCCTAGCCAAAAACATTCAGTACTTC | CASSSWDRLAKNIQYF
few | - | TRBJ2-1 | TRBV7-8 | TGTGCCAGCAGCTTATATGGGGACGACAACCTACCCAATGAGCAGTTCTTC | CASSLYGDDNLPNEQFF
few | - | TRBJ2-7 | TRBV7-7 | TGTGCTAGCAGCTCTGCCGGGGTATTCTACGAGCAGTACTTC | CASSSAGVFYEQYF
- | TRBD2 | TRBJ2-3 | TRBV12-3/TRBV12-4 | TGTGCCAGCAGTTCCCGCGTGAGAGCGGGAGTAGTAGCAGATACGCAGTATTTT | CASSSRVRAGVVADTQYF
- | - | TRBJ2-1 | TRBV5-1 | TGCGCCAGCAGCGGCCCGGGGAGGATCAATGAGCAGTTCTTC | CASSGPGRINEQFF
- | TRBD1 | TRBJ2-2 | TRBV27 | TGTGCCAGCAGCTCAACCGGGACAGGGATCGGGGAGCTGTTTTTT | CASSSTGTGIGELFF
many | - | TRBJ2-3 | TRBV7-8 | TGTGCCAGCCGCCGGGAATCTTTCTCCCCGAGCACAGATACGCAGTATTTT | CASRRESFSPSTDTQYF